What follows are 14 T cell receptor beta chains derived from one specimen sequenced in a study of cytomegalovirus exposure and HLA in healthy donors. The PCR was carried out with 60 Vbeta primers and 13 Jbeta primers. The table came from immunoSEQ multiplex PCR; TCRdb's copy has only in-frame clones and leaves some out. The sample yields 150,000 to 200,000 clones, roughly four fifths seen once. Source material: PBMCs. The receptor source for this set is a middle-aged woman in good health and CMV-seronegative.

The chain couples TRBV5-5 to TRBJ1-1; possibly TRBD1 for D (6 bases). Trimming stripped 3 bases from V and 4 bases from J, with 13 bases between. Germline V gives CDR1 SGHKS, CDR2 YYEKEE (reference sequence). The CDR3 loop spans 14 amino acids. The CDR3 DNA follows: TGTGCCAGCAGCTCGACCGACAGGTCCACTGAAGCTTTCTTT. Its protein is CASSSTDRSTEAFF.

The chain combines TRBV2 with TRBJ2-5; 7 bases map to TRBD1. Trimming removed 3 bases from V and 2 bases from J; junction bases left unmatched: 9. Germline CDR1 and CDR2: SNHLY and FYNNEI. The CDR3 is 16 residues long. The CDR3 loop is CASSDGTGAVQETQYF. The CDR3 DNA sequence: TGTGCCAGCAGTGACGGTACAGGGGCCGTTCAAGAGACCCAGTACTTC.

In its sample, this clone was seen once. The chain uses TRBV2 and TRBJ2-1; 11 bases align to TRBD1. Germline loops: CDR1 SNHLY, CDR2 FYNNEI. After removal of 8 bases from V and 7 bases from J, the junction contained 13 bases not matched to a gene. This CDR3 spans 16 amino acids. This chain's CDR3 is CASSWRAGTGGNEQFF. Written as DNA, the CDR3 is TGTGCCAGCTCCTGGAGGGCCGGGACAGGGGGAAATGAGCAGTTCTTC.

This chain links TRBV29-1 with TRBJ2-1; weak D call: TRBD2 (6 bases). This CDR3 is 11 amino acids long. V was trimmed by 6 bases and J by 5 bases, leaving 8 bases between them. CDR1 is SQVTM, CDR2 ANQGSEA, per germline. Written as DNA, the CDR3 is TGCAGCGTGGGGGGAGACAATGAGCAGTTCTTC. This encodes CSVGGDNEQFF.

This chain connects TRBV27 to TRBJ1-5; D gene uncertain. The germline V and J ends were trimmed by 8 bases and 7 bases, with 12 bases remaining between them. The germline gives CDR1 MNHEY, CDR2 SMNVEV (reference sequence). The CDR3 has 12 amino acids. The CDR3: CASGPRGQPQHF. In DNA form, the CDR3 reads TGTGCCAGCGGCCCAAGAGGCCAGCCCCAGCATTTT.

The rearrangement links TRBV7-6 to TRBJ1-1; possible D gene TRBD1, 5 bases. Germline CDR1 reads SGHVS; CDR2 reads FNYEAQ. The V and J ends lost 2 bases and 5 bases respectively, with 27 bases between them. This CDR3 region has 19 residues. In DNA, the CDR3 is TGTGCCAGCAGCTTAAGCGGGAAAGCAGGGAAGGGATGGGGGACTGAAGCTTTCTTT. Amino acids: CASSLSGKAGKGWGTEAFF. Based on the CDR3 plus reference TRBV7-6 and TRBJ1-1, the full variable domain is GAGVSQSPRYKVTKRGQDVALRCDPISGHVSLYWYRQALGQGPEFLTYFNYEAQQDKSGLPNDRFSAERPEGSISTLTIQRTEQRDSAMYRCASSLSGKAGKGWGTEAFFGQGTRLTVV.

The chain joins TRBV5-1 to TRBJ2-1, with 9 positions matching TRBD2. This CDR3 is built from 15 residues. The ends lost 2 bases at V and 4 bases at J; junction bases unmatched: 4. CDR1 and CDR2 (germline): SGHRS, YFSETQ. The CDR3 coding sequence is TGCGCCAGCAGCTTTGGCGGGAGGGGATACAATGAGCAGTTCTTC. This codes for CASSFGGRGYNEQFF.

This CDR3 reads CASSLVGGLAGGLGTEAFF. The CDR3 nucleotides are TGTGCCAGCAGCTTAGTTGGTGGTTTGGCCGGGGGGCTTGGGACTGAAGCTTTCTTT. The chain is built from TRBV7-9 and TRBJ1-1; TRBD1 is a possible D gene (6 bases). The V gene lost 1 base and the J gene lost 5 bases, with 26 bases spanning the gap. The CDR3 is 19 amino acids. The germline V gene encodes CDR1 SEHNR and CDR2 FQNEAQ (reference sequence). Looking up the rest from reference TRBV7-9 and TRBJ1-1 gives the full variable domain: DTGVSQNPRHKITKRGQNVTFRCDPISEHNRLYWYRQTLGQGPEFLTYFQNEAQLEKSRLLSDRFSAERPKGSFSTLEIQRTEQGDSAMYLCASSLVGGLAGGLGTEAFFGQGTRLTVV.

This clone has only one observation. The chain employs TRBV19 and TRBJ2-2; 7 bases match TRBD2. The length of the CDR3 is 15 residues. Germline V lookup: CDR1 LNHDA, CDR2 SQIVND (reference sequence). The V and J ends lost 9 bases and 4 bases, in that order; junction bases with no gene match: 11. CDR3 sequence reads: CASSRRGEPTGELFF. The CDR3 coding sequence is TGTGCCAGCAGCAGACGGGGGGAACCCACCGGGGAGCTGTTTTTT.

This CDR3 is CATSKERQGVGQPQHF. The DNA for the CDR3 is TGTGCCACCAGCAAGGAGCGACAGGGGGTTGGTCAGCCCCAGCATTTT. V and J are TRBV15 and TRBJ1-5; 9 nucleotides align to TRBD1. Per the germline V gene, CDR1 is LNHNV and CDR2 is YYDKDF (reference sequence). This CDR3 is built from 16 residues. The trim removed 4 bases at V and 6 bases at J, leaving 10 bases unmatched. Full variable domain (remainder filled in from reference TRBV15 and TRBJ1-5): DAMVIQNPRYQVTQFGKPVTLSCSQTLNHNVMYWYQQKSSQAPKLLFHYYDKDFNNEADTPDNFQSRRPNTSFCFLDIRSPGLGDTAMYLCATSKERQGVGQPQHFGDGTRLSIL.

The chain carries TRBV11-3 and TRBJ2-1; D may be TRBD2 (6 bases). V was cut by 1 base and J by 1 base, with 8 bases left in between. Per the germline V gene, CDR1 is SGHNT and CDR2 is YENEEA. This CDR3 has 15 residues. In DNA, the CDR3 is TGTGCCAGCAGCTTAGCGGGAGATTCCTACAATGAGCAGTTCTTC. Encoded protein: CASSLAGDSYNEQFF. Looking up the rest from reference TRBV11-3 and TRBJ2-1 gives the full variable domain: EAGVVQSPRYKIIEKKQPVAFWCNPISGHNTLYWYLQNLGQGPELLIRYENEEAVDDSQLPKDRFSAERLKGVDSTLKIQPAELGDSAVYLCASSLAGDSYNEQFFGPGTRLTVL.

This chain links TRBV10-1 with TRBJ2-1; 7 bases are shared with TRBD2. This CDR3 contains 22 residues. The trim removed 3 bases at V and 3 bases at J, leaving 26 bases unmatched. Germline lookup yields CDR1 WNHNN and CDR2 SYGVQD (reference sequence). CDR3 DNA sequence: TGCGCCAGCAGTGACGTCCGGGTCCTCTATGGGGTGGCGGGAGCGGGCTACAATGAGCAGTTCTTC. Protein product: CASSDVRVLYGVAGAGYNEQFF.

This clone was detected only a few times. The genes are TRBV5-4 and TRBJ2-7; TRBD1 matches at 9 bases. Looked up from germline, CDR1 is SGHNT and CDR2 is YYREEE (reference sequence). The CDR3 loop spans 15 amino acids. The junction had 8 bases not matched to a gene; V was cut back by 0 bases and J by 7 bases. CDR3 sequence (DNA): TGTGCCAGCAGCTTGGGGGGACAGGGAGGGGAGGAGCAGTACTTC. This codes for CASSLGGQGGEEQYF.

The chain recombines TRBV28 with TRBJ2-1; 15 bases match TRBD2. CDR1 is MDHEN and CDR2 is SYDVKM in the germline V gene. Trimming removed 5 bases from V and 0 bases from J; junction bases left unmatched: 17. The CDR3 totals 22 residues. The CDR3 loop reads CASSLNTDTGTSGRSSYNEQFF. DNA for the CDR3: TGTGCCAGCAGTCTTAACACGGACACCGGGACTAGCGGGAGGAGCTCCTACAATGAGCAGTTCTTC.